What follows is one TCR beta chain and its context. The sample originates from a study of T cell changes during pregnancy in multiple sclerosis. This CDR3 comprises 12 residues. Trimming took 3 bases from V and 0 from J, leaving 3 bases between them. The germline V gene has CDR1 SEHNR and CDR2 FQNEAQ (reference sequence). Clones were sequenced by immunoSEQ multiplex PCR, and TCRdb holds only the in-frame ones, with some missing. The table includes some 110,000 clones, under 95% detected once. V and J are TRBV7-9 and TRBJ2-7; D remains unclear. Here the sequenced sample was peripheral blood, taken before pregnancy. This sequence originates from a female donor with multiple sclerosis, enrolled in a pregnancy study. CDR3 sequence: CASSFNSYEQYF. The CDR3 DNA is TGTGCCAGCAGCTTTAACTCCTACGAGCAGTACTTC.